Below are 32 T cell receptor beta chains sequenced from a single sample in a study of blood T cell repertoires in COVID-19. This table comes from immunoSEQ multiplex PCR, and its TCRdb copy is limited to in-frame clones, with some not included. Counted here are 310,000 or so clones, roughly 90% occurring once; the ten biggest clones make up 1.7%. The specimen sequenced was PBMCs or T cells enriched from blood (not recorded which). The receptors originated from a woman between 18 and 29 years old with acute COVID-19.

This CDR3 reads CASRGGTGYTF. Written as DNA, the CDR3 is TGTGCCAGTAGGGGGGGGACCGGCTACACCTTC. This chain links TRBV19 with TRBJ1-2, with TRBD1 as a possible D gene (5 bases). CDR1 is LNHDA, CDR2 SQIVND, per germline (reference sequence). Between the trimmed V and J ends, which lost 6 bases and 8 bases, there was a span of 10 bases. The length of the CDR3 is 11 residues.

The chain joins TRBV2 to TRBJ2-1; possibly TRBD2 for D (6 bases). The CDR3 has 15 amino acids. Germline values: CDR1 SNHLY, CDR2 FYNNEI. Trimming removed 7 bases from V and 3 bases from J, with 16 bases in between. CDR3 in amino acids: CASKVGGGFYNEQFF. In DNA form, the CDR3 reads TGTGCCAGCAAGGTCGGGGGTGGATTCTACAATGAGCAGTTCTTC.

The rearrangement uses TRBV6-1 and TRBJ2-7; D is unresolved. V dropped 1 base and J dropped 0 bases, with 13 bases sitting between them. The CDR3 spans 16 residues. Germline V gene lookup returns CDR1 MNHNS and CDR2 SASEGT. CDR3 sequence (DNA): TGTGCCAGCAGTGAAGTCCCCCAATCGAGCTCCTACGAGCAGTACTTC. This codes for CASSEVPQSSSYEQYF.

The gene calls are TRBV3-1 (or the pseudogene TRBV3-2) and TRBJ1-1; 7 bases fit TRBD1. The germline V gene has CDR1 LGHDT and CDR2 YNNKEL (reference sequence). This CDR3 has 13 amino acids. V lost 6 bases to trimming and J lost 1 base; unmatched junction nucleotides: 2. As DNA, the CDR3 is TGTGCCAGCAGTAGACAGGGGAACACTGAAGCTTTCTTT. Translation: CASSRQGNTEAFF.

This clone was seen more than once but under ten times. The chain links TRBV4-1 to TRBJ2-7, with 9 positions matching TRBD1. CDR1 and CDR2 (germline): MGHRA, YSYEKL. There are 16 residues in the CDR3. V lost 0 bases, J lost 7 bases, and 10 bases stayed unmatched. The chain's CDR3 is CASSQDQTGTGIEQYF. Written as DNA, the CDR3 is TGCGCCAGCAGCCAAGACCAAACCGGGACAGGGATTGAGCAGTACTTC.

The V and J genes are TRBV29-1 and TRBJ2-3; TRBD1 matches 7 bases. This CDR3 spans 14 amino acids. V dropped 6 bases and J dropped 1; count of bases not matched to a gene: 7. Germline CDR1 and CDR2: SQVTM and ANQGSEA. The CDR3 here is CSVYDRVGTDTQYF. The CDR3 nucleotides are TGCAGCGTATACGACAGGGTAGGCACAGATACGCAGTATTTT.

This chain links TRBV5-1 with TRBJ2-6; 9 bases are a match to TRBD1. V dropped 4 bases and J dropped 0; count of bases not matched to a gene: 14. The germline CDR1 and CDR2 sequences are SGHRS and YFSETQ. There are 20 residues in the CDR3. The CDR3 DNA is TGCGCCAGCAGCCTGCCCCAGGACAGGGGCAGCGTCTCTGGGGCCAACGTCCTGACTTTC. Translation: CASSLPQDRGSVSGANVLTF.

The chain links TRBV6-1 to TRBJ1-2; tentative D call: TRBD1 (6 bases). This CDR3 comprises 14 residues. Between the trimmed V and J ends, which lost 2 bases and 8 bases, there was a span of 15 bases. In germline, CDR1 is MNHNS, CDR2 SASEGT. CDR3 residues: CASSERQGNRGYTF. The DNA of the CDR3 is TGTGCCAGCAGTGAACGGCAGGGGAATAGGGGCTACACCTTC.

The rearrangement links TRBV4-3 to TRBJ2-3; 10 bases are shared with TRBD2. The CDR3 contains 17 residues. CDR1 is LGHNA, CDR2 YSLEER, per germline. Trimming removed 1 base from V and 1 base from J; junction bases left unmatched: 5. The CDR3 protein is CASSQVYGTSGTDTQYF. In DNA, the CDR3 is TGCGCCAGCAGCCAAGTCTATGGGACTAGCGGCACAGATACGCAGTATTTT.

This CDR3 reads CASSLRVPRPGIRTYEQYF. CDR3 in DNA: TGTGCCAGCAGTTTAAGGGTTCCCCGCCCAGGGATACGAACCTACGAGCAGTACTTC. The chain recombines TRBV27 with TRBJ2-7, with a weak D call TRBD1 (5 bases). The germline CDR1 and CDR2 sequences are MNHEY and SMNVEV (reference sequence). The V gene lost 2 bases and the J gene lost 2 bases, with 25 bases spanning the gap. The CDR3 loop spans 19 amino acids.

The chain combines TRBV7-2 with TRBJ2-3, with D unclear. Trimming stripped 5 bases from V and 3 bases from J, with 15 bases between. This CDR3 is built from 15 residues. The germline gives CDR1 SGHTA, CDR2 FQGNSA. CDR3 coding DNA: TGTGCCAGCAGCCAACGGGTGATTCGGACAGATACGCAGTATTTT. Translated, it gives CASSQRVIRTDTQYF.

The gene calls are TRBV12-3 or TRBV12-4 and TRBJ2-7; D is uncertain. Trimming pared 6 bases from V and 6 bases from J, leaving 9 bases between. CDR3 length: 11 amino acids. The CDR3 loop reads CASRRTGEQYF. CDR3 DNA sequence: TGTGCCAGCAGACGTACGGGCGAGCAGTACTTC.

V gene TRBV7-3 combines with J gene TRBJ2-3; 9 bases are a match to TRBD2. There are 14 residues in the CDR3. Per germline, CDR1 SGHTA and CDR2 FQGTGA. Unmatched junction bases numbered 2, after V lost 5 bases and J lost 2 bases. The CDR3 spells CASSPGLATDTQYF. DNA of the CDR3: TGTGCCAGCAGCCCGGGACTAGCCACAGATACGCAGTATTTT. Variable domain in full (rest from reference TRBV7-3 and TRBJ2-3): GAGVSQTPSNKVTEKGKYVELRCDPISGHTALYWYRQSLGQGPEFLIYFQGTGAADDSGLPNDRFFAVRPEGSVSTLKIQRTERGDSAVYLCASSPGLATDTQYFGPGTRLTVL.

This clone was detected only a few times. V is TRBV25-1 and J is TRBJ2-3, with 9 bases aligning to TRBD2. The CDR3 consists of 15 residues. V was clipped by 3 bases and J by 8 bases; unmatched bases: 9. Germline V lookup: CDR1 MGHDK, CDR2 SYGVNS. The CDR3 protein is CASSDTSGSSFTQYF. For the CDR3, the DNA is TGTGCCAGCAGTGATACTAGCGGGTCCTCGTTTACGCAGTATTTT.

The chain recombines TRBV7-9 with TRBJ1-5; the D gene is possibly TRBD1 (6 bases). Trimming shortened V by 1 base and J by 0 bases, and 19 bases separated the two germline ends. The CDR3 has 19 residues. From germline, CDR1 is SEHNR and CDR2 FQNEAQ (reference sequence). This CDR3 is CASSLGATGKGYSNQPQHF. CDR3 DNA sequence: TGTGCCAGCAGCTTAGGCGCAACAGGGAAGGGGTATAGCAATCAGCCCCAGCATTTT.

The J gene is TRBJ1-2, the V gene TRBV5-8; 9 nucleotides line up with TRBD1. The V gene end was trimmed by 5 bases and the J gene end by 2 bases; junction bases not matched to a gene: 7. The length of the CDR3 is 15 residues. In germline, CDR1 is SGHTS, CDR2 YDEGEE. The CDR3 DNA reads TGTGCCAGCAGGAAGACCGGGACAGGGAACTATGGCTACACCTTC. Translation: CASRKTGTGNYGYTF.

The chain carries TRBV15 and TRBJ1-4, with a possible D match to TRBD1 (5 bases). The V end was cut by 5 bases, the J end by 5 bases, with 15 bases between. Germline lookup yields CDR1 LNHNV and CDR2 YYDKDF (reference sequence). CDR3 length: 15 residues. Written as DNA, the CDR3 is TGTGCCACCAGCCCAGGCGGGACGCGGAATGAAAAACTGTTTTTT. Amino acid sequence: CATSPGGTRNEKLFF.

The chain combines TRBV11-1 with TRBJ2-5, with D tentatively TRBD1 (6 bases). There are 15 residues in the CDR3. Per the germline V gene, CDR1 is SGHAT and CDR2 is FQDESV (reference sequence). Trimming pared 5 bases from V and 5 bases from J, leaving 18 bases between. This chain's CDR3 is CASSTYQGKVETQYF. The CDR3 nucleotides read TGTGCCAGCAGCACTTACCAGGGGAAGGTGGAGACCCAGTACTTC.

The chain is built from TRBV2 and TRBJ2-4; 8 bases fit TRBD1. CDR1 is SNHLY and CDR2 is FYNNEI in the germline V gene. CDR3 length: 16 residues. The ends lost 7 bases at V and 0 bases at J; junction bases unmatched: 8. Here the CDR3 reads CASTRGLILAKNIQYF. The CDR3 nucleotides read TGTGCCAGCACCAGGGGGCTAATACTAGCCAAAAACATTCAGTACTTC. Supplemented by reference TRBV2 and TRBJ2-4, the full variable domain reads EPEVTQTPSHQVTQMGQEVILRCVPISNHLYFYWYRQILGQKVEFLVSFYNNEISEKSEIFDDQFSVERPDGSNFTLKIRSTKLEDSAMYFCASTRGLILAKNIQYFGAGTRLSVL.

A few counts support this clone. The chain is built from TRBV7-2 and TRBJ2-7; 13 bases fit TRBD2. This CDR3 contains 16 residues. V shed 6 bases and J 3 bases; nucleotides not matched to a gene: 8. The germline V gene has CDR1 SGHTA and CDR2 FQGNSA. DNA for the CDR3: TGTGCCAGCAGATACACCGGGACTAGCGGGAACTACGAGCAGTACTTC. Translating gives CASRYTGTSGNYEQYF.

This chain joins TRBV6-4 and TRBJ1-5; a weak D match, TRBD1 (6 bases). Per the germline V gene, CDR1 is MRHNA and CDR2 is SNTAGT. The CDR3 runs 17 residues. Trimming cost V 9 bases and J 1 base, with 22 bases left between them. This CDR3 is CARTYLPWTESNQPQHF. CDR3 nucleotide sequence: TGTGCCAGGACCTATCTACCTTGGACAGAAAGCAATCAGCCCCAGCATTTT.

The J gene is TRBJ1-1, the V gene TRBV28; perhaps TRBD1 as D (5 bases). Germline CDR1 and CDR2: MDHEN and SYDVKM. This CDR3 is 15 amino acids long. Between the trimmed V and J ends, which lost 3 bases and 1 base, there was a span of 12 bases. Here the CDR3 reads CASSLRLGGNTEAFF. CDR3 nucleotides: TGTGCCAGCAGTTTGAGGTTGGGGGGGAACACTGAAGCTTTCTTT.

The chain combines TRBV12-3 or TRBV12-4 with TRBJ2-1; possible D gene TRBD2, 5 bases. This CDR3 has 11 residues. Trimming left V 6 bases short and J 8 bases short, with 8 bases between. For the CDR3, the DNA is TGTGCCAGCAGCCTGGGAGATGAGCAGTTCTTC. Translation: CASSLGDEQFF.

The chain combines TRBV30 with TRBJ1-2; maybe TRBD1 (6 bases). The germline V gene has CDR1 GTSNPN and CDR2 SVGIG (reference sequence). This CDR3 has 14 amino acids. Trimming cost V 4 bases and J 6 bases, with 18 bases left between them. The CDR3 spells CAWTVSTTGNGYTF. In DNA, the CDR3 is TGTGCCTGGACCGTGTCCACCACAGGGAATGGCTACACCTTC.

This chain joins TRBV4-2 and TRBJ2-5; D not certain. Germline V gene sequence: CDR1 LGHNA, CDR2 YNFKEQ. This CDR3 spans 14 amino acids. The V end was cut by 0 bases, the J end by 3 bases, with 8 bases between. This CDR3 reads CASSQEWAKETQYF. DNA of the CDR3: TGTGCCAGCAGCCAAGAATGGGCCAAAGAGACCCAGTACTTC.

V usage is TRBV28 and J usage is TRBJ1-1; no reliable D call. V lost 8 bases and J 0 bases, leaving 10 bases between the germline ends. CDR1 is MDHEN, CDR2 SYDVKM, per germline. The CDR3 runs 13 residues. In DNA, the CDR3 is TGTGCCAGCCAACCTATCCTGAACACTGAAGCTTTCTTT. The encoded protein is CASQPILNTEAFF.

The V gene is TRBV28, the J gene TRBJ2-5, with unresolved D. The germline gives CDR1 MDHEN, CDR2 SYDVKM. V lost 0 bases to trimming and J lost 5 bases, with 7 bases between them. The CDR3 loop spans 13 amino acids. CDR3 bases: TGTGCCAGCAGTTTATGGGTGCGCGAGACCCAGTACTTC. Protein: CASSLWVRETQYF.

The chain links TRBV5-6 to TRBJ2-1; D uncertain. The CDR3 runs to 16 residues. Germline CDR1 and CDR2: SGHDT and YYEEEE. V gave up 1 base and J gave up 0 bases, with 11 bases separating them. CDR3 in DNA: TGTGCCAGCAGCTTGTCGGTCGCCTACTCCTACAATGAGCAGTTCTTC. Translation gives CASSLSVAYSYNEQFF. Variable domain in full (rest from reference TRBV5-6 and TRBJ2-1): DAGVTQSPTHLIKTRGQQVTLRCSPKSGHDTVSWYQQALGQGPQFIFQYYEEEERQRGNFPDRFSGHQFPNYSSELNVNALLLGDSALYLCASSLSVAYSYNEQFFGPGTRLTVL.

V usage is TRBV19 and J usage is TRBJ2-1; D may be TRBD1 (6 bases). Germline CDR1 LNHDA, CDR2 SQIVND (reference sequence). Trimming stripped 0 bases from V and 2 bases from J, with 8 bases between. This CDR3 comprises 15 residues. The CDR3 loop reads CASSIDRGTYNEQFF. CDR3 nucleotide sequence: TGTGCCAGTAGTATAGACAGGGGCACCTACAATGAGCAGTTCTTC.

This chain uses TRBV7-9 with TRBJ1-1; D is perhaps TRBD1 (5 bases). Per the germline V gene, CDR1 is SEHNR and CDR2 is FQNEAQ (reference sequence). This CDR3 has 14 amino acids. V was cut by 1 base and J by 3 bases, with 9 bases left in between. The CDR3 nucleotides read TGTGCCAGCAGCTTAGTAGTGGGGCACACTGAAGCTTTCTTT. Its protein product is CASSLVVGHTEAFF.

V is TRBV4-1 and J is TRBJ2-7; TRBD1 is a possible D gene (6 bases). Between the trimmed V and J ends, which lost 4 bases and 6 bases, there was a span of 22 bases. Looked up from germline, CDR1 is MGHRA and CDR2 is YSYEKL. The CDR3 extends over 16 amino acids. CDR3: CASSPPRAGAIVEQYF. Written as DNA, the CDR3 is TGCGCCAGCAGCCCCCCCCGGGCAGGGGCGATTGTCGAGCAGTACTTC.

The V and J genes are TRBV7-8 and TRBJ1-5; tentatively, D is TRBD1 (5 bases). Germline V gives CDR1 SGHVS, CDR2 FQNEAQ. The CDR3 length is 14 residues. V dropped 1 base and J dropped 7 bases, with 11 bases sitting between them. CDR3 bases: TGTGCCAGCAGCTTAGGGCGGGGGGAACAGCCCCAGCATTTT. As protein: CASSLGRGEQPQHF.